These 26 T cell receptor beta chains share one sample of origin, sequenced in a study of CD8 T cells in Susac syndrome. Random hexamers primed reverse transcription of roughly 0.5 to 1 ug RNA. TCRdb reprocessed the immunoSEQ multiplex PCR reads with MiXCR, giving one entry per CDR3 protein. The sample records roughly 120,000 distinct CDR3 sequences, 90% to 96% being singletons. Input material: CD4+ T cells from PBMCs. Receptors were obtained from a human donor in good health.

The chain has TRBV3-1 and TRBJ2-3, with a possible D match to TRBD2 (6 bases). CDR3 length: 16 residues. The V end lost 1 base, the J end lost 4 bases, and 15 bases lay between the germline ends. CDR1 and CDR2 (germline): LGHDT, YNNKEL (reference sequence). This chain's CDR3 is CASSQVSWRGADTQYF. The CDR3, as DNA: TGTGCCAGCAGCCAAGTGTCATGGCGCGGGGCAGATACGCAGTATTTT.

This clonotype was seen only once. The chain couples TRBV3-1 to TRBJ1-2; D unresolved. Between the trimmed V and J ends, which lost 4 bases and 3 bases, there was a span of 15 bases. There are 15 residues in the CDR3. Germline CDR1 LGHDT, CDR2 YNNKEL (reference sequence). DNA for the CDR3: TGTGCCAGCAGCCCCTGGGTCGGAGTGGACTATGGCTACACCTTC. Translating gives CASSPWVGVDYGYTF. Full variable domain (rest looked up from reference TRBV3-1 and TRBJ1-2): DTAVSQTPKYLVTQMGNDKSIKCEQNLGHDTMYWYKQDSKKFLKIMFSYNNKELIINETVPNRFSPKSPDKAHLNLHINSLELGDSAVYFCASSPWVGVDYGYTFGSGTRLTVV.

The chain is built from TRBV29-1 and TRBJ1-1; the match to TRBD1 covers 10 bases. J gave up 3 bases and V 6 bases, and 4 bases lay outside the gene matches. The CDR3 covers 13 residues. Germline CDR1 reads SQVTM; CDR2 reads ANQGSEA. The CDR3 region has the DNA TGCAGCGTCGTAGGACAGGGGGACACTGAAGCTTTCTTT. Protein sequence: CSVVGQGDTEAFF.

The genes are TRBV5-1 and TRBJ2-7, with TRBD2 matching 13 bases. V was pared by 4 bases and J by 2 bases, with 3 bases of the junction left unmatched. The CDR3 extends over 15 amino acids. Looked up from germline, CDR1 is SGHRS and CDR2 is YFSETQ. CDR3 amino acids: CASSGGTSGAYEQYF. The CDR3 nucleotides read TGCGCCAGCAGCGGGGGGACTAGCGGGGCCTACGAGCAGTACTTC.

The chain links TRBV7-2 to TRBJ1-5, with 8 bases lining up with TRBD1. Germline V gene sequence: CDR1 SGHTA, CDR2 FQGNSA. V shed 5 bases and J 8 bases; nucleotides not matched to a gene: 11. CDR3 size: 15 residues. CDR3 coding DNA: TGTGCCAGCAGCCGCCGACAGGGGATGATAGAGCCCCAGCATTTT. Its translation is CASSRRQGMIEPQHF.

The chain recombines TRBV7-9 with TRBJ1-4, with 12 bases aligning to TRBD1. The V gene end was trimmed by 4 bases and the J gene end by 10 bases; junction bases not matched to a gene: 10. The CDR3 sequence is 16 residues long. Per the germline V gene, CDR1 is SEHNR and CDR2 is FQNEAQ (reference sequence). The CDR3 coding sequence is TGTGCCAGCAGCTCCCGGGACAGGGGGCAATCTGGAAAACTGTTTTTT. This sequence encodes CASSSRDRGQSGKLFF.

The V gene is TRBV3-1, the J gene TRBJ2-3; 8 nucleotides agree with TRBD2. The germline V gene encodes CDR1 LGHDT and CDR2 YNNKEL (reference sequence). V dropped 6 bases and J dropped 0; count of bases not matched to a gene: 14. This CDR3 has 18 amino acids. CDR3 nucleotide sequence: TGTGCCAGCAGACCCACTAGCGGAGTAGGGACTAGCACAGATACGCAGTATTTT. Translated: CASRPTSGVGTSTDTQYF.

The chain combines TRBV12-3 or TRBV12-4 with TRBJ2-1; D is perhaps TRBD1 (5 bases). Trimming removed 5 bases from V and 0 bases from J, with 14 bases in between. The CDR3 extends over 16 amino acids. DNA of the CDR3: TGTGCCAGCAGTCCAGGGCCCAACCTCTCCTACAATGAGCAGTTCTTC. Amino acids: CASSPGPNLSYNEQFF.

Here the CDR3 reads CSVDAGVNTEAFF. The DNA of the CDR3 is TGCAGCGTTGACGCCGGGGTGAACACTGAAGCTTTCTTT. The genes are TRBV29-1 and TRBJ1-1; no firm D call. CDR1 is SQVTM and CDR2 is ANQGSEA in the germline V gene. The CDR3 runs to 13 residues. Trimming stripped 3 bases from V and 0 bases from J, with 8 bases between.

For the CDR3, the DNA is TGTGCCAGCAGTCCAGATTGGAGGGCTGAGACCCAGTACTTC. The encoded protein is CASSPDWRAETQYF. This rearrangement joins TRBV2 to TRBJ2-5, with a tentative D call TRBD2 (6 bases). The germline V and J ends were trimmed by 5 bases and 5 bases, with 15 bases remaining between them. Germline CDR1 reads SNHLY; CDR2 reads FYNNEI. The CDR3 spans 14 residues.

The V gene is TRBV29-1, the J gene TRBJ2-3; 9 bases match TRBD1. The CDR3 has 13 amino acids. Germline V lookup: CDR1 SQVTM, CDR2 ANQGSEA. Trimming cost V 6 bases and J 4 bases; bases outside gene matches: 5. In DNA, the CDR3 is TGCAGCGTAGGGACAGGGTTGGCAGATACGCAGTATTTT. Translation: CSVGTGLADTQYF.

The J gene is TRBJ2-6, the V gene TRBV18, with D possibly being TRBD2 (6 bases). Trimming left V 4 bases short and J 4 bases short, with 14 bases between. Looked up from germline, CDR1 is KGHSH and CDR2 is LQKENI. The CDR3 totals 16 residues. CDR3 residues: CASSRTGLGGANVLTF. CDR3 nucleotides: TGTGCCAGCTCACGGACGGGACTGGGCGGGGCCAACGTCCTGACTTTC.

The chain couples TRBV5-1 to TRBJ2-2, with 7 bases that match TRBD2. The CDR3 has 16 amino acids. The germline V gene has CDR1 SGHRS and CDR2 YFSETQ. V lost 5 bases to trimming and J lost 1 base; unmatched junction nucleotides: 8. This chain's CDR3 is CASSILAVLNTGELFF. The CDR3, as DNA: TGCGCCAGCAGTATTCTAGCGGTCCTGAACACCGGGGAGCTGTTTTTT.

DNA for the CDR3: TGCAGTGCGCCAGATAAGCGGGGGGCCACAGATACGCAGTATTTT. It codes for CSAPDKRGATDTQYF. The chain is built from TRBV20-1 and TRBJ2-3, with 9 bases identical to TRBD2. V lost 6 bases to trimming and J lost 2 bases; unmatched junction nucleotides: 9. The germline CDR1 and CDR2 sequences are DFQATT and SNEGSKA (reference sequence). The CDR3 has 15 amino acids.

This rearrangement joins TRBV5-4 to TRBJ2-3; 8 bases align to TRBD2. Trimming took 0 bases from V and 2 from J; bases not matched to a gene: 5. The CDR3 covers 16 residues. Germline V gives CDR1 SGHNT, CDR2 YYREEE (reference sequence). The CDR3 sequence is CASSLELAGSTDTQYF. The CDR3 DNA sequence: TGTGCCAGCAGCTTGGAGCTAGCGGGCTCCACAGATACGCAGTATTTT.

This sequence joins TRBV4-1 and TRBJ2-7; D is possibly TRBD1 or TRBD2 (5 bases each). Trimming removed 3 bases at V and 2 bases at J, with 17 bases between. The CDR3 totals 16 residues. Germline lookup yields CDR1 MGHRA and CDR2 YSYEKL. The CDR3 spells CASSQSPGTETYEQYF. CDR3 nucleotides: TGCGCCAGCAGCCAGTCACCCGGGACGGAGACCTACGAGCAGTACTTC.

CDR3 amino acids: CASSYDRTGGGSDTF. The CDR3 DNA is TGTGCCAGCAGCTACGATCGGACAGGGGGCGGCTCTGACACCTTC. The chain links TRBV6-2 or TRBV6-3 to TRBJ1-2; 11 bases line up with TRBD1. This CDR3 is 15 amino acids long. Germline V gene lookup returns CDR1 MNHEY and CDR2 SVGEGT. Trimming at V came to 6 bases and at J to 12 bases, leaving 15 bases not matched to a gene.

The rearrangement joins TRBV12-5 to TRBJ2-3; D is perhaps TRBD2 (6 bases). This CDR3 contains 14 residues. Germline V lookup: CDR1 LGHNT, CDR2 FRNRAP. The V end lost 3 bases, the J end lost 6 bases, and 13 bases lay between the germline ends. The CDR3 sequence is CASGFGTPGDTQYF. The CDR3 DNA follows: TGTGCTAGTGGTTTCGGGACTCCGGGGGATACGCAGTATTTT.

V is TRBV10-3 and J is TRBJ1-6; 7 bases align to TRBD1. Trimming removed 4 bases from V and 7 bases from J; junction bases left unmatched: 4. In germline, CDR1 is ENHRY, CDR2 SYGVKD. CDR3 length: 14 residues. CDR3 amino acids: CAISVQGGNSPLHF. CDR3 DNA sequence: TGTGCCATCAGTGTTCAGGGGGGAAATTCACCCCTCCACTTT.

The chain joins TRBV12-3 or TRBV12-4 to TRBJ2-2; tentatively, D is TRBD1 or TRBD2 (5 bases each). The CDR3 has 16 residues. Deletions cut 4 bases from V and 1 base from J, with 13 bases between. CDR3 protein: CASSSTGTGNTGELFF. The CDR3 region has the DNA TGTGCCAGCAGTTCAACCGGGACGGGGAACACCGGGGAGCTGTTTTTT.

This chain uses TRBV5-6 with TRBJ2-5; D is unclear. The CDR3 length is 14 residues. Trimming removed 1 base from V and 1 base from J, with 8 bases in between. CDR1 is SGHDT, CDR2 YYEEEE, per germline. The CDR3 reads CASSLTLLQETQYF. CDR3 sequence (DNA): TGTGCCAGCAGCTTGACACTGCTCCAAGAGACCCAGTACTTC.

This clonotype has a single count. CDR3 DNA: TGTGCCAGCAGTCCCACCGGGACAGGGTACGGCTACACCTTC. The encoded protein is CASSPTGTGYGYTF. The chain has TRBV7-9 and TRBJ1-2, with 9 nucleotides matching TRBD1. The CDR3 runs 14 residues. The J segment lost 8 bases and the V segment lost 6 bases, leaving 10 bases of the junction unmatched. Germline V gene sequence: CDR1 SEHNR, CDR2 FQNEAQ (reference sequence).

V usage is TRBV5-1 and J usage is TRBJ2-7; D may match TRBD1 or TRBD2 (6 bases each). CDR3 length equals 14 residues. Trimming removed 3 bases at V and 3 bases at J, with 13 bases between. The germline gives CDR1 SGHRS, CDR2 YFSETQ. CDR3 residues: CASSWGDTYYEQYF. DNA for the CDR3: TGCGCCAGCAGCTGGGGGGACACCTACTACGAGCAGTACTTC.

The rearrangement links TRBV5-1 to TRBJ2-3, with 8 positions matching TRBD2. J gave up 3 bases and V 5 bases, and 11 bases lay outside the gene matches. Germline V CDR1 and CDR2: SGHRS, YFSETQ. CDR3 size: 16 residues. The CDR3 DNA reads TGCGCCAGCAGTCCCCGCTACGGGGGGGCTACAGATACGCAGTATTTT. Translating it yields CASSPRYGGATDTQYF. The whole variable domain, filled in from reference TRBV5-1 and TRBJ2-3, reads KAGVTQTPRYLIKTRGQQVTLSCSPISGHRSVSWYQQTPGQGLQFLFEYFSETQRNKGNFPGRFSGRQFSNSRSEMNVSTLELGDSALYLCASSPRYGGATDTQYFGPGTRLTVL.

J is TRBJ2-4 and V is TRBV5-4; a weak D match, TRBD2 (6 bases). Germline CDR1 and CDR2: SGHNT and YYREEE (reference sequence). V lost 7 bases to trimming and J lost 6 bases, with 17 bases between them. The CDR3 contains 14 residues. The DNA of the CDR3 is TGTGCCAGCCGCCCCCCGGGGGTCACAAACATTCAGTACTTC. Protein: CASRPPGVTNIQYF.

The J gene is TRBJ1-3, the V gene TRBV25-1, with a possible D match to TRBD1 (5 bases). CDR1 and CDR2 from the germline V gene are MGHDK and SYGVNS. The CDR3 runs to 15 residues. V lost 8 bases and J 4 bases, leaving 18 bases between the germline ends. The CDR3, as DNA: TGTGCCAGCCAGGGACGCCTAGGAGGAGGAAACACCATATATTTT. Translated, it gives CASQGRLGGGNTIYF. Full variable domain (remainder filled in from reference TRBV25-1 and TRBJ1-3): EADIYQTPRYLVIGTGKKITLECSQTMGHDKMYWYQQDPGMELHLIHYSYGVNSTEKGDLSSESTVSRIRTEHFPLTLESARPSHTSQYLCASQGRLGGGNTIYFGEGSWLTVV.